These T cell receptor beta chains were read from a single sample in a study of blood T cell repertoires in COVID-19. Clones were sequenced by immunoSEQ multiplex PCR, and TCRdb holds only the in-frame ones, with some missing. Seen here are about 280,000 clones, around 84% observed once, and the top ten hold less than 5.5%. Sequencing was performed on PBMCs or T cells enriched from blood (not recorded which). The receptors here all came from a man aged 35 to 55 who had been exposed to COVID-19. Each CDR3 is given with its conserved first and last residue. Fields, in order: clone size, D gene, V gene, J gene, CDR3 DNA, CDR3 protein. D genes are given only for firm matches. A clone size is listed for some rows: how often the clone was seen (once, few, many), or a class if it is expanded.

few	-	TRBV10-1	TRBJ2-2	TGCGCCAGCAGTCCCCAGGACGGGGAGCTGTTTTTT	CASSPQDGELFF
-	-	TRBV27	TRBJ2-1	TGTGCCAGCTGTAGAGATCCCTACAATGAGCAGTTCTTC	CASCRDPYNEQFF
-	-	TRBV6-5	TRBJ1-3	TGTGCCGCTGGGGCGGCCCCTGGAAACACCATATATTTT	CAAGAAPGNTIYF
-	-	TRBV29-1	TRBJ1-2	TGCAGCGTTTCGGGGGGAAGGGGTAACTATGGCTACACCTTC	CSVSGGRGNYGYTF
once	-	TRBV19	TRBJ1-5	TGTGCCAGTAGTATTTCCCGGGGAGGGAGTGGGACCCAGCATTTT	CASSISRGGSGTQHF
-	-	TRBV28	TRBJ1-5	TGTGCCAGCAGTCCCCTTTTTCAGCCCCAGCATTTT	CASSPLFQPQHF
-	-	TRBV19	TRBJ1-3	TGTGCCAGTAGTGGCTTGGACAGTAGCGCTGGAAACACCATATATTTT	CASSGLDSSAGNTIYF
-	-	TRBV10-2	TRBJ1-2	TGCGCCAGCAGTGAGATCGCCAGGGCCCATGGCTACACCTTC	CASSEIARAHGYTF
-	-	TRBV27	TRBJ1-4	TGTGCCAGCAGTTTTCGGGGAAATGAAAAACTGTTTTTT	CASSFRGNEKLFF
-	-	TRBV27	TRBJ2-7	TGTGCCAGCAGTTTCGGCGGGAACTACGAGCAGTACTTC	CASSFGGNYEQYF
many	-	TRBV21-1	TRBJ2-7	TGTGCGATACCCGGGTTCTGCTACGAGCAGTACTTC	CAIPGFCYEQYF
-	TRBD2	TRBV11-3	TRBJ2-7	TGTGCCAGCAGCTTCGCGGGAGAGGGGTCCTACGAGCAGTACTTC	CASSFAGEGSYEQYF
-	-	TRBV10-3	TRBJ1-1	TGTGCCATCAGTGATAAGGGAGGGGGTGAAGCTTTCTTT	CAISDKGGGEAFF
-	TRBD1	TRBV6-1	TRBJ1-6	TGTGCCAGCAGTGAACTAGGGGGCCGTTCACCCCTCCACTTT	CASSELGGRSPLHF
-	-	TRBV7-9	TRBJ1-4	TGTGCCAGCAGCTTAGAGCGAGGGTTGGCTGAAAAACTGTTTTTT	CASSLERGLAEKLFF
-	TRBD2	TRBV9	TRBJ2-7	TGTGCCAGCACCCCAGAAGGGGTAGCGGGAGGTTACGGCTCCTACGAGCAGTACTTC	CASTPEGVAGGYGSYEQYF
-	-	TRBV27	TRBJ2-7	TGTGCCAGCAGCCCAATCGGACTAACGTCCTACGAGCAGTACTTC	CASSPIGLTSYEQYF
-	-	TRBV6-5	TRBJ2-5	TGTGCCAGCAGTTACTGGACAAACCAAGAGACCCAGTACTTC	CASSYWTNQETQYF
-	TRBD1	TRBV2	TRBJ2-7	TGTGCCAGCAGTCTGCAACAGGGGTTCCAGTACTTC	CASSLQQGFQYF
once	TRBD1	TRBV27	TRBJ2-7	TGTGCCAGCAGTTTTTTCACAGGGGGGTACGAGCAGTACTTC	CASSFFTGGYEQYF
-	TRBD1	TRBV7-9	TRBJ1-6	TGTGCCAGCAGCTTAGGGACAGGGTCAAATTCACCCCTCCACTTT	CASSLGTGSNSPLHF
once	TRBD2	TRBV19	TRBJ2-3	TGTGCCAGTACCGTAAGCGGGAGATCTGATACGCAGTATTTT	CASTVSGRSDTQYF
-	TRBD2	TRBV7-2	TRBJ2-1	TGTGCCAGCAGCCTCGGGACTAGCTCCTACAATGAGCAGTTCTTC	CASSLGTSSYNEQFF
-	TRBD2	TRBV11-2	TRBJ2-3	TGTGCCAGCAGCGCAGGACTAGGGAGCACAGATACGCAGTATTTT	CASSAGLGSTDTQYF
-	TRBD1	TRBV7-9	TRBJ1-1	TGTTCAACCAGCTTACCGACAGGGGAGACTGAAGCTTTCTTT	CSTSLPTGETEAFF
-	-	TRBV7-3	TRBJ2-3	TGTGCCAGCAGCTTGGGGCCTAGCACAGATACGCAGTATTTT	CASSLGPSTDTQYF
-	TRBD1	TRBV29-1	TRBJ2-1	TGCAGCGTTGACGGGCTTGAACAGGGGGCCGCAGCTTTTACTAGTGGGAGCTACAATGAGCAGTTCTTC	CSVDGLEQGAAAFTSGSYNEQFF
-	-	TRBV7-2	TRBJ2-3	TGTGCCAGCAGCTTAAATGGGGGGGCAAACACAGATACGCAGTATTTT	CASSLNGGANTDTQYF
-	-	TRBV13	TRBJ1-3	TGTGCCAGCAGCTTACTGACAGGATTTGGAAACACCATATATTTT	CASSLLTGFGNTIYF
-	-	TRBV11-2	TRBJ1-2	TGTGCCAGCAGTTACACTAGGGTTGGGTATGGCTACACCTTC	CASSYTRVGYGYTF
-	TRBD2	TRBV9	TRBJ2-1	TGTGCCAGCAGCGCTTTTAGCGGGACCGGGCACTATGAGCAGTTCTTC	CASSAFSGTGHYEQFF
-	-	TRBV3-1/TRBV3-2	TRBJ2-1	TGTGCCAGCAGCCAAGATAGCCTAGGCGTCAATGAGCAGTTCTTC	CASSQDSLGVNEQFF
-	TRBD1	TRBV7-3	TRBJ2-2	TGTGCCAGCAGCTTAACCGGGACAGGGGGAACCGGGGAGCTGTTTTTT	CASSLTGTGGTGELFF
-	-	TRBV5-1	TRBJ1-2	TGCGCCAGCAGCTCACTCCCCGGGACATCTAGGTTCATGGAACATGGCTACACCTTC	CASSSLPGTSRFMEHGYTF
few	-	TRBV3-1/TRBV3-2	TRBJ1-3	TGTGCCAGCAGCCCCGAGGGAAACACCATATATTTT	CASSPEGNTIYF
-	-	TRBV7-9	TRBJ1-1	TGTGCCAGCGTTTCCTTGAACACTGAAGCTTTCTTT	CASVSLNTEAFF
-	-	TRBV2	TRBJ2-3	TGTGCCAGCAGATACACAGATACGCAGTATTTT	CASRYTDTQYF
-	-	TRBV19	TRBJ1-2	TGTGCCAGTAGCCCGGTGGCTAACTATGGCTACACCTTC	CASSPVANYGYTF
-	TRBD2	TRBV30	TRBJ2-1	TGTGCCTGGAGTCGGCTAGCGGATATAACCTACAATGAGCAGTTCTTC	CAWSRLADITYNEQFF
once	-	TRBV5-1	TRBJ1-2	TGCGCCAGCAGCTTGTACAGGGACTATGGCTACACCTTC	CASSLYRDYGYTF
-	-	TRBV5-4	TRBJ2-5	TGTGCCAGCAGCCTCGAGGCGGTAGAGACCCAGTACTTC	CASSLEAVETQYF
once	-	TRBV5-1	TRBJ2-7	TGCGCCAGCAGCCTGGGAGGGGGATACGAGCAGTACTTC	CASSLGGGYEQYF
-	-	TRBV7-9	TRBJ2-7	TGTGCCAGCGTCCCGGGAGAATTCAACGAGCAGTACTTC	CASVPGEFNEQYF
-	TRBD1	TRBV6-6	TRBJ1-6	TGTGCCATCCCTAAGGTGGACAGGGCTAATTCACCCCTCCACTTT	CAIPKVDRANSPLHF
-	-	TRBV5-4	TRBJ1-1	TGTGCCAGCAGCCCGCAAGAGGGGGTACGACGGACTGAAGCTTTCTTT	CASSPQEGVRRTEAFF
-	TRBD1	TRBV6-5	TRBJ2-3	TGTGCCAGCATCGGGACAGTCACAGATACGCAGTATTTT	CASIGTVTDTQYF
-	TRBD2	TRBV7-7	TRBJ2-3	TGTGCTAGCAGCCAAGGGAGGGCCGCTGGGGTGAGCACAGATACGCAGTATTTT	CASSQGRAAGVSTDTQYF
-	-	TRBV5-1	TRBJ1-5	TGCGCCAGCAGCTTGTCGGGACACTACCTTCAGCCCCAGCATTTT	CASSLSGHYLQPQHF
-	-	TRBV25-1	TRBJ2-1	TGTGCCAGCAGTCCTGACAGATCCTACAATGAGCAGTTCTTC	CASSPDRSYNEQFF
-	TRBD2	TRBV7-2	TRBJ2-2	TGTGCCAGCAGCCAGGGAGGGCGGAACACCGGGGAGCTGTTTTTT	CASSQGGRNTGELFF
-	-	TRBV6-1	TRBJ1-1	TGTGCCAGCAGTGAAATGGGGGGGGACACTGAAGCTTTCTTT	CASSEMGGDTEAFF
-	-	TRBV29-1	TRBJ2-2	TGCAGCGTACGGACGGGCATAAACACCGGGGAGCTGCTTTTT	CSVRTGINTGELLF
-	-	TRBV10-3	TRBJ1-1	TGTGCCATCAGGACCGCCGGGAGCACTGAAGCTTTCTTT	CAIRTAGSTEAFF
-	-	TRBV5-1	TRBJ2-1	TGCGCCAGCAGTGCACTAGCCCATGGGAATGAGCAGTTCTTC	CASSALAHGNEQFF